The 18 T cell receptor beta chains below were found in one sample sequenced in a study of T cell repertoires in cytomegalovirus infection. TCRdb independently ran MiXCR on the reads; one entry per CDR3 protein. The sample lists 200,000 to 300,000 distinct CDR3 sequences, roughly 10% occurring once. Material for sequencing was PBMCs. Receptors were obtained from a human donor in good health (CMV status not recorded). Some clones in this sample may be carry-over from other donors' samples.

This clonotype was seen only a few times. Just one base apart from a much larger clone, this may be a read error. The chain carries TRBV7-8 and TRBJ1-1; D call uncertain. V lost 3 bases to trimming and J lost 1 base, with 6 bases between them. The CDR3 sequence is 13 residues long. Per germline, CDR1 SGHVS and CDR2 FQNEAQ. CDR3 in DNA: TGTGCCAGCAGCTTTGACACGAACACTGAAGCTTTCTTT. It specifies CASSFDTNTEAFF. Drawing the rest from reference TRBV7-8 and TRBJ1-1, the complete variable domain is GAGVSQSPRYKVAKRGQDVALRCDPISGHVSLFWYQQALGQGPEFLTYFQNEAQLDKSGLPSDRFFAERPEGSVSTLKIQRTQQEDSAVYLCASSFDTNTEAFFGQGTRLTVV.

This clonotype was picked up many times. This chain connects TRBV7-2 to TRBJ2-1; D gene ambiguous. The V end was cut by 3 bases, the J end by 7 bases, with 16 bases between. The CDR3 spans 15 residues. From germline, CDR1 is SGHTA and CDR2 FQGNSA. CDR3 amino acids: CASSLTRSSLNEQFF. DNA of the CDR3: TGTGCCAGCAGCTTGACCAGGTCGAGTCTGAATGAGCAGTTCTTC.

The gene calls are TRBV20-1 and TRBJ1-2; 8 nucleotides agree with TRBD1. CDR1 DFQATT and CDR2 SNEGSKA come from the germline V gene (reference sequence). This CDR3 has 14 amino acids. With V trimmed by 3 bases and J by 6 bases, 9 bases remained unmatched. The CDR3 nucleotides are TGCAGTGCTAGCCCGGGACAGGCCGGAGATGGCTACACCTTC. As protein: CSASPGQAGDGYTF.

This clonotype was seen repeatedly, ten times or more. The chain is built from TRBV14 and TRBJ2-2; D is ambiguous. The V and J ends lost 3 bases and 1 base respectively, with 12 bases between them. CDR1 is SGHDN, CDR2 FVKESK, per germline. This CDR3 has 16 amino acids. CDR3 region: CASSQDQAVNTGELFF. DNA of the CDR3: TGTGCCAGCAGCCAGGACCAGGCGGTGAACACCGGGGAGCTGTTTTTT.

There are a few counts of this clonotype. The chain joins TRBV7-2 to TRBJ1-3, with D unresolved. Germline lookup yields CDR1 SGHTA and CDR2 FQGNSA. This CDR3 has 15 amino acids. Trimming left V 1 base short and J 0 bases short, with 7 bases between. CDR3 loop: CASSLGAVSGNTIYF. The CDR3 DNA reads TGTGCCAGCAGCTTAGGGGCAGTCTCTGGAAACACCATATATTTT.

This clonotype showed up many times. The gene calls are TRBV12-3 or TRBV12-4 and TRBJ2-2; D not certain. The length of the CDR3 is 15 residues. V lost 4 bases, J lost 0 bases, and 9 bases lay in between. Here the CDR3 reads CASSSWAPNTGELFF. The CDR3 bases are TGTGCCAGCAGTTCGTGGGCTCCGAACACCGGGGAGCTGTTTTTT.

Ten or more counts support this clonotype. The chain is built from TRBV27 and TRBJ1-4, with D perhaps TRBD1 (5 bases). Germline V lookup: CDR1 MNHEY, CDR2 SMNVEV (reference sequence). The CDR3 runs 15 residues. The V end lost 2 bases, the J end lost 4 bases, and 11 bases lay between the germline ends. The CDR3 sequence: CASSLIRGVNEKLFF. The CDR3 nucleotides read TGTGCCAGCAGTTTAATTCGAGGGGTTAATGAAAAACTGTTTTTT.

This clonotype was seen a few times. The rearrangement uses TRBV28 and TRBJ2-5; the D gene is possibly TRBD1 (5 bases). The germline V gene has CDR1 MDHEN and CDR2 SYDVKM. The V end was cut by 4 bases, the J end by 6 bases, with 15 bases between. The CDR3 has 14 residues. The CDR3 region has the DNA TGTGCCAGCAGTTCTCAGGGTTCTTTAAAGACCCAGTACTTC. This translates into CASSSQGSLKTQYF.

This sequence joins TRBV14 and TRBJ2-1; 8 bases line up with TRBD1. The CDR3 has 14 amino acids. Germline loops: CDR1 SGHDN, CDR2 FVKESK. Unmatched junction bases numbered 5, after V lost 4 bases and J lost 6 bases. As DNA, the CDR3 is TGTGCCAGCAGCCGACTTACAGGGGGCAATGAGCAGTTCTTC. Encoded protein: CASSRLTGGNEQFF.

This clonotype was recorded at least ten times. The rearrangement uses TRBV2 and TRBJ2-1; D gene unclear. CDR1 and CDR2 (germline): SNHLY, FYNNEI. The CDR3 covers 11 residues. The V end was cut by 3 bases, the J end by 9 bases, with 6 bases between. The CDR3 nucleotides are TGTGCCAGCAGTGATAGAGGTGAGCAGTTCTTC. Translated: CASSDRGEQFF.

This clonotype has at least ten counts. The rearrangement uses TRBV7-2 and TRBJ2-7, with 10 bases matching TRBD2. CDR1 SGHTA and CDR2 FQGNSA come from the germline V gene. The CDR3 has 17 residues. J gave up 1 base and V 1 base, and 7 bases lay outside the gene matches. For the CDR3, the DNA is TGTGCCAGCAGCTTAGAACCCTCTAGCGGGGGATCCTACGAGCAGTACTTC. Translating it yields CASSLEPSSGGSYEQYF.

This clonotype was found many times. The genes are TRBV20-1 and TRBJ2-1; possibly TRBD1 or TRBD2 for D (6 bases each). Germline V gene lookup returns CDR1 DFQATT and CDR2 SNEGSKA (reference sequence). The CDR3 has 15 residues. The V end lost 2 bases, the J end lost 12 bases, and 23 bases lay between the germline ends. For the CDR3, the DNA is TGCAGTGCTAGAATGGTTGTAGGGGGGTCGTCACTGCAGTTCTTC. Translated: CSARMVVGGSSLQFF.

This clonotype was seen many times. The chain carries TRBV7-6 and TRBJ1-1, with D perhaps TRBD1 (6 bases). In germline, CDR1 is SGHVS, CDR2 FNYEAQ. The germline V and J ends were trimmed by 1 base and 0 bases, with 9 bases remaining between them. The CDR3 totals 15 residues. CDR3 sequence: CASSLEDSMNTEAFF. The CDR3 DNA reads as TGTGCCAGCAGCTTAGAGGACAGCATGAACACTGAAGCTTTCTTT.

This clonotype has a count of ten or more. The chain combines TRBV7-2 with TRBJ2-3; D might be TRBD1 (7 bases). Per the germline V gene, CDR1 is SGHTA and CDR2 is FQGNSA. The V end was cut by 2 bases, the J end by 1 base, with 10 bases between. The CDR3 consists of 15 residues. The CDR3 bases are TGTGCCAGCAGCTTATCCAGGGGGGGCACAGATACGCAGTATTTT. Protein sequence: CASSLSRGGTDTQYF.

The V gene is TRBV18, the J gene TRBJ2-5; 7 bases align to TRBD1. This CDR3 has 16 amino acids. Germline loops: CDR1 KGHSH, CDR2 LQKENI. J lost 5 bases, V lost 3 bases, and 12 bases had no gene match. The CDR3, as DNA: TGTGCCAGCTCACCTCTCCCACAGGGGTCGGTGGAGACCCAGTACTTC. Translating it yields CASSPLPQGSVETQYF. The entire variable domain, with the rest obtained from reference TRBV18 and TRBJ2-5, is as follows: NAGVMQNPRHLVRRRGQEARLRCSPMKGHSHVYWYRQLPEEGLKFMVYLQKENIIDESGMPKERFSAEFPKEGPSILRIQQVVRGDSAAYFCASSPLPQGSVETQYFGPGTRLLVL.

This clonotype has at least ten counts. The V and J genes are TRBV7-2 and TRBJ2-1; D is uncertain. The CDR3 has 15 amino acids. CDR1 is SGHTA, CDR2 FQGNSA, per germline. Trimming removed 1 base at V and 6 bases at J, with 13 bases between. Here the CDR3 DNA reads TGTGCCAGCAGCTTAGGTGGACGTTCTATCAATGAGCAGTTCTTC. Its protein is CASSLGGRSINEQFF.

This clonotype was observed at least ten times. CDR3 nucleotides: TGTGCCAGCAGCCGGGACAGAAACACCGGGGAGCTGTTTTTT. Translating gives CASSRDRNTGELFF. The chain employs TRBV7-2 and TRBJ2-2, with TRBD1 matching 7 bases. Trimming cost V 5 bases and J 2 bases; bases outside gene matches: 2. Germline lookup yields CDR1 SGHTA and CDR2 FQGNSA. The CDR3 extends over 14 amino acids.

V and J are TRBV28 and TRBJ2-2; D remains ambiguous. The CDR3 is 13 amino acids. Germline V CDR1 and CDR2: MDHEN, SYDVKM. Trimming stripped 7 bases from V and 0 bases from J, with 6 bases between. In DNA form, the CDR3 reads TGTGCCAGCAACAGCGCGAACACCGGGGAGCTGTTTTTT. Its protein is CASNSANTGELFF.